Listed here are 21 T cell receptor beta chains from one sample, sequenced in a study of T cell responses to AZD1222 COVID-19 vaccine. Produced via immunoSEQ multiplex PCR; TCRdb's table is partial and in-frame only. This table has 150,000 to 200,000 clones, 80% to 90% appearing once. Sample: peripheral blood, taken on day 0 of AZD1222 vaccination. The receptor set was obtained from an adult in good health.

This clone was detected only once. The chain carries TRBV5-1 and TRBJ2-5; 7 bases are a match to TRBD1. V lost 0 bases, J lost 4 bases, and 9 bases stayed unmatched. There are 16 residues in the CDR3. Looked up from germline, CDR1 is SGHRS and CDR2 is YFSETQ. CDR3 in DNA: TGCGCCAGCAGCTTGGAACCAGGGGGATGGGGAGAGACCCAGTACTTC. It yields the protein CASSLEPGGWGETQYF. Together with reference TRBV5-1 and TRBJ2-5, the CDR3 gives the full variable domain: KAGVTQTPRYLIKTRGQQVTLSCSPISGHRSVSWYQQTPGQGLQFLFEYFSETQRNKGNFPGRFSGRQFSNSRSEMNVSTLELGDSALYLCASSLEPGGWGETQYFGPGTRLLVL.

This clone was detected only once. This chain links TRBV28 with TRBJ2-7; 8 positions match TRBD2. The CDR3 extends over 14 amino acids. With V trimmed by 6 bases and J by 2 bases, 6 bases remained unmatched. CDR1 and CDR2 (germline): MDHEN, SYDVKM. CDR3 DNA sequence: TGTGCCAGCAGGCCCGGGGGGGGCGCCTACGAGCAGTACTTC. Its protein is CASRPGGGAYEQYF.

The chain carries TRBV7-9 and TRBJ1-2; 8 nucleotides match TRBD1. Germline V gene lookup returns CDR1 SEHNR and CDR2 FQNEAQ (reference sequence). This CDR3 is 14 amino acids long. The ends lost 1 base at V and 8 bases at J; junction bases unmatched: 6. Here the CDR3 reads CASSLVSGQGGYTF. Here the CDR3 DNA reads TGTGCCAGCAGCTTAGTATCCGGACAGGGCGGCTACACCTTC. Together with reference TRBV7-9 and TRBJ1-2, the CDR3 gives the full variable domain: DTGVSQNPRHKITKRGQNVTFRCDPISEHNRLYWYRQTLGQGPEFLTYFQNEAQLEKSRLLSDRFSAERPKGSFSTLEIQRTEQGDSAMYLCASSLVSGQGGYTFGSGTRLTVV.

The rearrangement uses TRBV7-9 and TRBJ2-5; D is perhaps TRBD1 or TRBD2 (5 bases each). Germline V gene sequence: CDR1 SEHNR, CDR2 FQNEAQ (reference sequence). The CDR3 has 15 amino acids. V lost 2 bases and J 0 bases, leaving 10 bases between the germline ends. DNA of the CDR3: TGTGCCAGCAGCTTAAGCCGGGGCAACCAAGAGACCCAGTACTTC. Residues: CASSLSRGNQETQYF. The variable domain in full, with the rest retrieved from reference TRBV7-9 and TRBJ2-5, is DTGVSQNPRHKITKRGQNVTFRCDPISEHNRLYWYRQTLGQGPEFLTYFQNEAQLEKSRLLSDRFSAERPKGSFSTLEIQRTEQGDSAMYLCASSLSRGNQETQYFGPGTRLLVL.

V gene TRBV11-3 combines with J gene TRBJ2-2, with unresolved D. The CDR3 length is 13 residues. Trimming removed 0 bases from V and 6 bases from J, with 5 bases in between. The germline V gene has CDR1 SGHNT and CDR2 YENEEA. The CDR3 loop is CASSLDGAGELFF. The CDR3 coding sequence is TGTGCCAGCAGCTTAGACGGCGCCGGGGAGCTGTTTTTT. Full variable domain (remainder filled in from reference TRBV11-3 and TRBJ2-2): EAGVVQSPRYKIIEKKQPVAFWCNPISGHNTLYWYLQNLGQGPELLIRYENEEAVDDSQLPKDRFSAERLKGVDSTLKIQPAELGDSAVYLCASSLDGAGELFFGEGSRLTVL.

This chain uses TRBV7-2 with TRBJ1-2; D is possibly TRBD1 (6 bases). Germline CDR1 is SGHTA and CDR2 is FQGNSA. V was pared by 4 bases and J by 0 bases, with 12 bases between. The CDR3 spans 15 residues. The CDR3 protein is CASSSGQLTNYGYTF. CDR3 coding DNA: TGTGCCAGCAGCTCAGGACAGCTAACTAACTATGGCTACACCTTC.

The CDR3 here is CASSDQAGGLYEQYF. CDR3 coding DNA: TGTGCCAGCAGTGATCAGGCAGGGGGTCTCTACGAGCAGTACTTC. V and J are TRBV2 and TRBJ2-7, with TRBD1 identical over 7 bases. The germline gives CDR1 SNHLY, CDR2 FYNNEI. This CDR3 has 15 residues. Losses at the gene ends were 3 bases for V and 3 bases for J; bases not matched to a gene: 8.

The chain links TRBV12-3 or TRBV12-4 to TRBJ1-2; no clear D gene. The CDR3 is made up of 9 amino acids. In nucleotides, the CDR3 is TGTCCCTTTGGGCAGGGCTACACCTTC. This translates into CPFGQGYTF.

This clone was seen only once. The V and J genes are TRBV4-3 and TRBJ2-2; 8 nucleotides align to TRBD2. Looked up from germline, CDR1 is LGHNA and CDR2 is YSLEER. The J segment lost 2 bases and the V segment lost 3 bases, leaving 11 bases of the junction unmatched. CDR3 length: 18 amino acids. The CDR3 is CASSQDAGLAGNTGELFF. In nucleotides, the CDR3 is TGCGCCAGCAGCCAGGATGCCGGGCTAGCGGGCAACACCGGGGAGCTGTTTTTT.

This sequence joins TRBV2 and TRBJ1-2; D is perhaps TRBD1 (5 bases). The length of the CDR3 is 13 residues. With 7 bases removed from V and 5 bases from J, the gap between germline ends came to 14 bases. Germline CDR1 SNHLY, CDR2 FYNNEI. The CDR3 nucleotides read TGTGCCAGCATGTTGGGGGACTCGTATGGCTACACCTTC. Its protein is CASMLGDSYGYTF.

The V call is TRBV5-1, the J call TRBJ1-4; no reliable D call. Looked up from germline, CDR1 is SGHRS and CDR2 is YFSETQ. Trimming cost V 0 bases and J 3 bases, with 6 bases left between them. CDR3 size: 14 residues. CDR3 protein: CASSLGRPNEKLFF. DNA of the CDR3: TGCGCCAGCAGCTTGGGGCGGCCTAATGAAAAACTGTTTTTT.

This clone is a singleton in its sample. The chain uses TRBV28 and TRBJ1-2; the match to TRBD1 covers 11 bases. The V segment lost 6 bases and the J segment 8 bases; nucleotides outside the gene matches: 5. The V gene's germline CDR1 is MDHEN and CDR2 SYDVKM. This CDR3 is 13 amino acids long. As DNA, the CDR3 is TGTGCCAGCAGCCCGGGACAGGGGGGCGGCTACACCTTC. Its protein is CASSPGQGGGYTF.

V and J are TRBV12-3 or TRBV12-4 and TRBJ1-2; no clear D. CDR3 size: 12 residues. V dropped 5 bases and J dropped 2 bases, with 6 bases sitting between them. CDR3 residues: CASSNNNYGYTF. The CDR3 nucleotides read TGTGCCAGCAGTAATAACAACTATGGCTACACCTTC.

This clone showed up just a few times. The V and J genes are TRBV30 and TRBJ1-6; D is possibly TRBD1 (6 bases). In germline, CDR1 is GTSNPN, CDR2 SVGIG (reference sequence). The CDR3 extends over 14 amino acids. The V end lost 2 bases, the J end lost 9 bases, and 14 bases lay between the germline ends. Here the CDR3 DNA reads TGTGCCTGGAGTAGGGGGACCCTCGGTTCACCCCTCCACTTT. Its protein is CAWSRGTLGSPLHF.

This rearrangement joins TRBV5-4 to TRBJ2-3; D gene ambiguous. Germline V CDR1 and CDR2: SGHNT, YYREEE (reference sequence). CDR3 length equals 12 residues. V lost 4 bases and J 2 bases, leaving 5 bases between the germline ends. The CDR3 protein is CASSQTTDTQYF. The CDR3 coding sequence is TGTGCCAGCAGCCAAACCACAGATACGCAGTATTTT.

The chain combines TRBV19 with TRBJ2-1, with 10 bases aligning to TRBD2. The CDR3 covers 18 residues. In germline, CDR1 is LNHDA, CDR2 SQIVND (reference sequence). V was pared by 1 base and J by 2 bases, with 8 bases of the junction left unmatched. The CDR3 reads CASSIVPWTSGPYNEQFF. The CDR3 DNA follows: TGTGCCAGTAGTATAGTTCCGTGGACTAGCGGACCCTACAATGAGCAGTTCTTC.

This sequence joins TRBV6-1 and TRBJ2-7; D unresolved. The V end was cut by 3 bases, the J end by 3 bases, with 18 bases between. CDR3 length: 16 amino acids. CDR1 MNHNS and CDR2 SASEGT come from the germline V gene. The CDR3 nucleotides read TGTGCCAGCAGTGACCCAGGCTCCCGGTATTTCTACGAGCAGTACTTC. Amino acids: CASSDPGSRYFYEQYF.

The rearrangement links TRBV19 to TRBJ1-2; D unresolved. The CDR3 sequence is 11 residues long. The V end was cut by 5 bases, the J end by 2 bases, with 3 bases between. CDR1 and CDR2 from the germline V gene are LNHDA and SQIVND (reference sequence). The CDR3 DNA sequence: TGTGCCAGTAGTCAAAACTATGGCTACACCTTC. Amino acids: CASSQNYGYTF.

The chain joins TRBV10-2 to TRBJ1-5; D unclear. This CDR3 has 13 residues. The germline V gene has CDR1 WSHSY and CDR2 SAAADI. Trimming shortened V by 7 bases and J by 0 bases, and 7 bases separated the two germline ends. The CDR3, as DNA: TGCGCCAGCACGGAAAATAGCAATCAGCCCCAGCATTTT. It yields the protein CASTENSNQPQHF.

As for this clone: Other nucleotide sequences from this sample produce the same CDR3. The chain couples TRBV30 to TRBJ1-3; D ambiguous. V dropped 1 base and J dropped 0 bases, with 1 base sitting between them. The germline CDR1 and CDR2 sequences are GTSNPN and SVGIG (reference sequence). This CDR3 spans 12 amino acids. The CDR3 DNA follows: TGTGCCTGGAGTGGCTCTGGAAACACCATATATTTT. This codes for CAWSGSGNTIYF.

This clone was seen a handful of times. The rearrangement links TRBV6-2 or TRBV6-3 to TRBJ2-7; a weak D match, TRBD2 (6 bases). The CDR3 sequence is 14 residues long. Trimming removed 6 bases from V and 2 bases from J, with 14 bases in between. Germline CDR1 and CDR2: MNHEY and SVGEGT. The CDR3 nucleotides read TGTGCCAGCAGCCATGGGACTCGTGCCTACGAGCAGTACTTC. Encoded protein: CASSHGTRAYEQYF.